These 10 T cell receptor beta chains originate from one sample sequenced in a study of T cells of healthy individuals. Via MiXCR, TCRdb re-called the 5' RACE reads, giving one row per CDR3 protein. The table has 60,000 to 75,000 distinct CDR3 sequences, around 15% seen once. Receptor source: a human donor in good health.

This clonotype has at least ten counts. The chain is built from TRBV2 and TRBJ1-1; D is uncertain. This CDR3 region has 12 residues. CDR1 is SNHLY and CDR2 is FYNNEI in the germline V gene. Deletions cut 6 bases from V and 1 base from J, with 6 bases between. The CDR3 sequence: CASRPRNTEAFF. In DNA, the CDR3 is TGTGCCAGCAGACCCCGGAACACTGAAGCTTTCTTT.

This chain uses TRBV20-1 with TRBJ1-5; D is undetermined. The CDR3 runs 13 residues. In germline, CDR1 is DFQATT, CDR2 SNEGSKA (reference sequence). The V and J ends lost 4 bases and 3 bases respectively, with 10 bases between them. The CDR3, as DNA: TGCAGTGCTACCGTGGGCTCCAATCAGCCCCAGCATTTT. Its protein product is CSATVGSNQPQHF.

This clonotype was counted a few times. The chain employs TRBV5-1 and TRBJ2-3; the D is unclear. Looked up from germline, CDR1 is SGHRS and CDR2 is YFSETQ. The CDR3 runs to 14 residues. V lost 0 bases to trimming and J lost 5 bases, with 10 bases between them. The DNA for the CDR3 is TGCGCCAGCAGCTTGGTCGACGTCGGAGATACGCAGTATTTT. Translation gives CASSLVDVGDTQYF.

This clonotype has ten or more counts. The CDR3 DNA sequence: TGCAGCGTTGGGGGCCGGGCAAGACCTGAAGCTTTCTTT. Translation gives CSVGGRARPEAFF. The chain couples TRBV29-1 to TRBJ1-1; perhaps TRBD1 as D (5 bases). This CDR3 has 13 amino acids. Germline CDR1 and CDR2: SQVTM and ANQGSEA. V dropped 4 bases and J dropped 6 bases, with 15 bases sitting between them.

The table lists this clonotype with many counts. The chain carries TRBV12-3 or TRBV12-4 and TRBJ2-1; 10 bases match TRBD1. This CDR3 has 16 residues. The junction had 11 bases not matched to a gene; V was cut back by 5 bases and J by 7 bases. CDR3 bases: TGTGCCAGCAGTCCGGATATTTGGACAGGGGGAAATGAGCAGTTCTTC. This encodes CASSPDIWTGGNEQFF.

This clonotype showed up just a few times. The rearrangement uses TRBV6-2 or TRBV6-3 and TRBJ2-1; D may be TRBD2 (5 bases). Germline-derived CDR1 and CDR2 are MNHEY and SVGEGT. CDR3 length equals 15 residues. With 6 bases removed from V and 1 base from J, the gap between germline ends came to 13 bases. DNA for the CDR3: TGTGCCAGCAGCCGGCCCACTAGGTCCTACAATGAGCAGTTCTTC. It is translated as CASSRPTRSYNEQFF.

The chain is built from TRBV11-2 and TRBJ2-3; D may be TRBD1 (6 bases). Trimming left V 7 bases short and J 2 bases short, with 13 bases between. The CDR3 covers 14 residues. From germline, CDR1 is SGHAT and CDR2 FQNNGV. CDR3 DNA sequence: TGTGCCAGCACCCTGACAGGAGTCACAGATACGCAGTATTTT. This encodes CASTLTGVTDTQYF.

This chain connects TRBV5-5 to TRBJ2-3, with TRBD2 identical over 8 bases. Germline lookup yields CDR1 SGHKS and CDR2 YYEKEE (reference sequence). V dropped 4 bases and J dropped 6; count of bases not matched to a gene: 16. This CDR3 has 17 residues. CDR3 in DNA: TGTGCCAGCAGCCCGTCGGGACTAGTTGGGGTTTTGGATACGCAGTATTTT. Translating it yields CASSPSGLVGVLDTQYF.

By proportion, this clonotype is medium-sized. The gene calls are TRBV20-1 and TRBJ2-1; 9 bases map to TRBD2. With 1 base clipped from V and 5 bases from J, the junction kept 0 bases outside the gene matches. This CDR3 has 13 residues. Germline CDR1 DFQATT, CDR2 SNEGSKA (reference sequence). The CDR3 region is CSARGLADNEQFF. The CDR3 coding sequence is TGCAGTGCTAGAGGACTAGCGGACAATGAGCAGTTCTTC.

This clonotype was recorded many times. This rearrangement joins TRBV24-1 to TRBJ2-2; 14 positions agree with TRBD2. V lost 2 bases, J lost 9 bases, and 7 bases stayed unmatched. This CDR3 has 17 residues. The V gene's germline CDR1 is KGHDR and CDR2 SFDVKD. The CDR3 region is CATSDYPGLAGGWELFF. CDR3 in DNA: TGTGCCACCAGTGATTACCCTGGACTAGCGGGGGGCTGGGAGCTGTTTTTT.